This TCR beta chain was documented in a study of immune evolution from preneoplasia to lung adenocarcinoma. Whole-study results and caveats: Clonality was highest in normal lung, lower in later-stage lesions apparently. Top clone share appeared to fall from AAH through AIS, MIA, adenocarcinoma.

This clone came up a few times. What it recognizes is unknown. The table came from immunoSEQ multiplex PCR; TCRdb's copy has only in-frame clones and leaves some out. Of approximately 6,600 clones in the sample, about four fifths were seen once. Between about 2014 and 2018, patients underwent resection in Japan or China. Histologic diagnosis was independently verified by two lung pathologists. This CDR3 comprises 14 residues. Per the germline V gene, CDR1 is LNHDA and CDR2 is SQIVND (reference sequence). The V gene lost 3 bases and the J gene lost 9 bases, with 12 bases spanning the gap. The sample was FFPE adjacent normal lung tissue. The chain is built from TRBV19 and TRBJ1-6; D is uncertain. The receptor's source is a donor at least 70 years old with lung adenocarcinoma. CDR3: CASSIGVTTSPLHF. In nucleotides, the CDR3 is TGTGCCAGTAGTATTGGCGTGACAACTTCACCCCTCCACTTT.